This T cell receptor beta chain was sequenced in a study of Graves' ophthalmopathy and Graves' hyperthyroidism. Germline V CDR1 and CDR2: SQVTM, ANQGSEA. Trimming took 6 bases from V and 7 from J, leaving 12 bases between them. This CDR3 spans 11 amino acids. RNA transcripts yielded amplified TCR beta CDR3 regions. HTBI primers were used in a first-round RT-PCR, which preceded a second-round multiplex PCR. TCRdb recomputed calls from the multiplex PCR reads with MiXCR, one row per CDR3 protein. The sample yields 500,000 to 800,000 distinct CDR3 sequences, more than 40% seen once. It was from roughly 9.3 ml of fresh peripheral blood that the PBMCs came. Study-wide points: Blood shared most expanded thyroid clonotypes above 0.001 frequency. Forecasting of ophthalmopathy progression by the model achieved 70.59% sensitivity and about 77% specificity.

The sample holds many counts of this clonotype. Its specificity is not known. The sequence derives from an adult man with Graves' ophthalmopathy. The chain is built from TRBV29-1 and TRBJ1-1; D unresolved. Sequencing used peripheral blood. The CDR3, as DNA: TGCAGCGTCTTGAAGAGAGGTGAAGCTTTCTTT. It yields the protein CSVLKRGEAFF.